This TCR beta chain was retrieved from a study of CD8+ T cells in alopecia areata. Broader study findings: Significant decreases in scalp clonality and expanded CD8+ clones followed tofacitinib treatment.

Sample treatment: oral pan-JAK inhibitor, 5-10 mg twice daily. PBMCs provided sorted CD4+ and CD8+ T cells. Reverse transcription of extracted RNA yielded cDNA, which provided the sequencing template. Sequencing used immunoSEQ multiplex PCR; TCRdb keeps in-frame clones, though not all of them. The table lists fewer than 250,000 clones, 60% of them singletons. CDR1 and CDR2 (germline): GTSNPN, SVGIG (reference sequence). This CDR3 has 15 residues. V lost 3 bases, J lost 7 bases, and 10 bases stayed unmatched. The sample holds one count of this clone. The antigen is undetermined. J is TRBJ2-7 and V is TRBV30; 12 nucleotides agree with TRBD2. This clonotype was sampled from a human donor with alopecia areata. The material sequenced was CD4+ T cells sorted from blood, taken at week 4, from a patient treated with tofacitinib. As DNA, the CDR3 is TGTGCCTGGAGGACTAGCGGGAGCTCCCAGGGGGAGCAGTACTTC. It encodes CAWRTSGSSQGEQYF.